This T cell receptor beta chain stems from a study of T cell therapy after organ transplantation. About the research overall: Short-term post-therapy blood was drawn 4 to 8 weeks after therapy ended.

The assay was immunoSEQ multiplex PCR, and TCRdb's table has in-frame clones only and misses some. The repertoire consists of about 19,000 clones, with 81% occurring once and the leading ten covering 7% to 10%. The germline V gene has CDR1 MNHNS and CDR2 SASEGT. Trimming took 1 base from V and 8 from J; bases not matched to a gene: 2. This CDR3 is built from 14 residues. Sample time point: 4-8 weeks after completion of therapy. Details on this clone: Its antigen remains unknown.

Study conclusions and caveats: In nonresponders, large pretherapy expansions changed minimally after therapy. Both transferred clonotypes and endogenous ones absent from products apparently reconstituted.

The sequence came from a human patient who had received a solid organ transplant and had CMV disease. These T cells may partly come from the graft donor. The sample in question was CD8+ T cells from blood, obtained after autologous CMV-specific T cell therapy. The J gene is TRBJ2-1, the V gene TRBV6-1; 10 nucleotides match TRBD2. The CDR3 nucleotides are TGTGCCAGCAGTGAAGGGACTAGCGGCTATGAGCAGTTCTTC. It is translated as CASSEGTSGYEQFF.